This T cell receptor beta chain comes out of a study of long-term antiretroviral therapy in people with HIV. Study results and caveats: Controls had broader CDR3 length ranges than HIV repertoires did. Diversity measured after ART increased yet remained under transplant donor controls.

Concerning this clone: The target antigen is unknown.

Germline V gene sequence: CDR1 SGHTA, CDR2 FQGNSA. The CDR3 loop spans 13 amino acids. Trimming removed 1 base at V and 6 bases at J, with 7 bases between. The assay, immunoSEQ v3.0, was run at survey level. TCRdb's copy holds only in-frame clones and misses some; the assay was immunoSEQ multiplex PCR. The repertoire holds more than 35,000 clones, roughly 95% seen once, with 2.7% in the top ten. The sequencing here drew on unsorted PBMCs, taken 3.7 years after starting antiretroviral therapy. The TCR sequence derives from a woman between 45 and 60 years old with HIV. The chain joins TRBV7-2 to TRBJ1-5; D gene ambiguous. The CDR3 here is CASSLDGFQPQHF. The CDR3 DNA reads TGTGCCAGCAGCTTAGACGGGTTTCAGCCCCAGCATTTT.